This T cell receptor (beta chain) was sequenced for a study of identifying expanded T cells in peripheral blood. V was pared by 3 bases and J by 9 bases, with 18 bases between. Germline lookup yields CDR1 MDHEN and CDR2 SYDVKM. The CDR3 consists of 14 residues. Some clones are missing from TCRdb's copy, which holds only in-frame ones; the method was immunoSEQ multiplex PCR. The table has about 100,000 clones, around 89% seen once. The chain uses TRBV28 and TRBJ2-7, with D maybe TRBD1 (6 bases). The material sequenced was blood. The clonotype originates from a person between 18 and 75 years old in good health. The CDR3 is CASSLGHTSFVQYF. DNA for the CDR3: TGTGCCAGCAGTTTGGGACATACTAGTTTCGTGCAGTACTTC.